What follows are 11 T cell receptor beta chains derived from one specimen sequenced in a study of T cell responses to AZD1222 COVID-19 vaccine. The data were produced by immunoSEQ multiplex PCR, yet TCRdb's version contains in-frame clones alone and is incomplete. The data show some 130,000 clones, with roughly 90% seen just once and 2.8% held by the top ten. The sequencing used peripheral blood, collected on day 0 of AZD1222 vaccination. The receptor set was obtained from an adult in good health.

For the CDR3, the DNA is TGCAGCGTTCTCCCAGGGATCACTGAAGCTTTCTTT. This sequence encodes CSVLPGITEAFF. The rearrangement joins TRBV29-1 to TRBJ1-1; D might be TRBD1 (5 bases). The CDR3 loop spans 12 amino acids. The V and J ends lost 5 bases and 4 bases respectively, with 11 bases between them. Germline V gives CDR1 SQVTM, CDR2 ANQGSEA.

J is TRBJ1-1 and V is TRBV11-1, with D hard to call. V was cut by 4 bases and J by 5 bases, with 5 bases left in between. CDR1 SGHAT and CDR2 FQDESV come from the germline V gene (reference sequence). This CDR3 is built from 11 residues. CDR3 sequence (DNA): TGTGCCAGCAGCTCCGGGACTGAAGCTTTCTTT. Translating gives CASSSGTEAFF.

The genes are TRBV11-3 and TRBJ1-3; TRBD1 is a possible D gene (6 bases). CDR3 length: 16 residues. Germline values: CDR1 SGHNT, CDR2 YENEEA. V was clipped by 5 bases and J by 0 bases, with 14 bases between them. The CDR3 DNA reads as TGTGCCAGCAGCCTGAGGGGGGACACCTCTGGAAACACCATATATTTT. Its translation: CASSLRGDTSGNTIYF.

The chain joins TRBV10-3 to TRBJ2-1, with 8 nucleotides matching TRBD2. Germline V gene lookup returns CDR1 ENHRY and CDR2 SYGVKD. The ends lost 3 bases at V and 5 bases at J; junction bases unmatched: 9. This CDR3 spans 16 amino acids. CDR3 loop: CAISEFGLAGDNEQFF. The DNA of the CDR3 is TGTGCCATCAGTGAATTTGGTCTAGCGGGTGACAATGAGCAGTTCTTC.

This clone showed up just once. The chain recombines TRBV7-2 with TRBJ2-3; D might be TRBD2 (5 bases). The V end lost 5 bases, the J end lost 4 bases, and 19 bases lay between the germline ends. Per germline, CDR1 SGHTA and CDR2 FQGNSA. The CDR3 is made up of 16 amino acids. CDR3 amino acids: CASSPDRPAGADTQYF. The CDR3 DNA follows: TGTGCCAGCAGCCCCGATAGACCGGCGGGTGCAGATACGCAGTATTTT. The whole variable domain, filled in from reference TRBV7-2 and TRBJ2-3, reads GAGVSQSPSNKVTEKGKDVELRCDPISGHTALYWYRQSLGQGLEFLIYFQGNSAPDKSGLPSDRFSAERTGGSVSTLTIQRTQQEDSAVYLCASSPDRPAGADTQYFGPGTRLTVL.

This clone was seen a few times. The CDR3 sequence: CAWSSGISYEQYF. In DNA form, the CDR3 reads TGTGCCTGGAGTTCCGGGATCTCCTACGAGCAGTACTTC. The chain carries TRBV30 and TRBJ2-7, with D possibly being TRBD2 (5 bases). Trimming cost V 2 bases and J 0 bases, with 8 bases left between them. This CDR3 is built from 13 residues. In germline, CDR1 is GTSNPN, CDR2 SVGIG (reference sequence).

This rearrangement joins TRBV24-1 to TRBJ1-5; 11 bases agree with TRBD1. The trim removed 4 bases at V and 2 bases at J, leaving 6 bases unmatched. This CDR3 has 17 residues. The germline gives CDR1 KGHDR, CDR2 SFDVKD. CDR3 sequence reads: CATSDTRTGGGNQPQHF. DNA of the CDR3: TGTGCCACCAGTGACACCAGGACAGGGGGCGGCAATCAGCCCCAGCATTTT.

The CDR3 coding sequence is TGTGCCAGCAGCGTAGATACAGTGGGGTCACCCCTCCACTTT. It specifies CASSVDTVGSPLHF. The chain carries TRBV9 and TRBJ1-6; D call uncertain. Germline V lookup: CDR1 SGDLS, CDR2 YYNGEE. The CDR3 is made up of 14 amino acids. The ends were cut back, 0 bases at V and 10 bases at J, with 11 bases in the middle.

This chain uses TRBV2 with TRBJ1-4; D is ambiguous. CDR1 is SNHLY, CDR2 FYNNEI, per germline. Trimming took off 2 bases at V and 3 bases at J, with 10 bases between the two ends. The CDR3 loop spans 15 amino acids. The CDR3, as DNA: TGTGCCAGCAGTGAACGGTGGGCCTCTAATGAAAAACTGTTTTTT. This gives the protein CASSERWASNEKLFF. The full variable domain, its missing parts supplied by reference TRBV2 and TRBJ1-4, is EPEVTQTPSHQVTQMGQEVILRCVPISNHLYFYWYRQILGQKVEFLVSFYNNEISEKSEIFDDQFSVERPDGSNFTLKIRSTKLEDSAMYFCASSERWASNEKLFFGSGTQLSVL.

V usage is TRBV7-9 and J usage is TRBJ2-3, with a weak D call TRBD1 (5 bases). Trimming left V 5 bases short and J 4 bases short, with 13 bases between. The CDR3 is made up of 14 amino acids. CDR1 and CDR2 from the germline V gene are SEHNR and FQNEAQ (reference sequence). CDR3 coding DNA: TGTGCCAGCAGCAAGGGGATTGGAGCAGATACGCAGTATTTT. Translated, it gives CASSKGIGADTQYF.

This chain joins TRBV5-4 and TRBJ1-6; D unclear. Trimming took 2 bases from V and 8 from J, leaving 11 bases between them. The CDR3 runs to 14 residues. Germline V gives CDR1 SGHNT, CDR2 YYREEE (reference sequence). The CDR3 spells CASSFSGSYSPLHF. The CDR3, as DNA: TGTGCCAGCAGCTTTTCCGGGAGCTATTCACCCCTCCACTTT.